Only a few counts were recorded for the clone carrying this T cell receptor beta chain. Its specificity is unknown. The data were taken from a study of cytomegalovirus exposure and HLA in healthy donors. All donors participated as healthy donors of bone marrow. Trimming cost V 6 bases and J 6 bases; bases outside gene matches: 7. Germline CDR1 reads LGHNA; CDR2 reads YSLEER. CDR3 length: 15 amino acids. Whole-study results and caveats: HLA alleles showed associations with 16,951 TCR beta sequences in a later analysis, at a 0.05 false discovery rate. CMV antigen specificity of a few CMV-associated chains was confirmed in vitro. The productive fraction for most TCR beta V segments was about 90% or about 30% in an earlier analysis.

The primer mix had 60 Vbeta and 13 Jbeta primers. Generated by immunoSEQ multiplex PCR, the TCRdb table keeps only in-frame clones and is missing some. This repertoire shows about 130,000 clones, roughly 74% found once; its top ten account for approximately 5%. Sequencing was carried out using PBMCs. This chain links TRBV4-3 with TRBJ2-2; 10 bases are shared with TRBD2. The clonotype originates from a woman in her forties or fifties in good health and CMV-seropositive. The CDR3, as DNA: TGCGCCAGCAGTCGAGCGGGGGGGCCCCCCGGGGAGCTGTTTTTT. This encodes CASSRAGGPPGELFF.